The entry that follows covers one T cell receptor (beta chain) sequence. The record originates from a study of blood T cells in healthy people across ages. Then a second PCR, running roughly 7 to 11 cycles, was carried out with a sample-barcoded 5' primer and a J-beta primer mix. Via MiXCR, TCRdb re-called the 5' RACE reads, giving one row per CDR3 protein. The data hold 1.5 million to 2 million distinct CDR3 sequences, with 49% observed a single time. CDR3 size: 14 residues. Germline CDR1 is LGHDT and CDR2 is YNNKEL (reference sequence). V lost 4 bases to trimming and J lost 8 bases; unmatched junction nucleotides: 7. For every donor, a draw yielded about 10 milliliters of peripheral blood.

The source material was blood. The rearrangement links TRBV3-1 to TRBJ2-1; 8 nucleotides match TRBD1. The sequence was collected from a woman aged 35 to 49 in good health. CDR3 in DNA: TGTGCCAGCAGCCCACCCGGACAGGGCCATGAGCAGTTCTTC. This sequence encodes CASSPPGQGHEQFF.